This entry concerns a single T cell receptor beta chain. Its specificity is unknown. These data originate in a study of T-cell reconstitution after alpha-beta-depleted transplantation in children. Overall study results and limits: The high TCRbeta diversity at day 60 in some patients came from surviving recipient T cells and thymic progenitors. One year post-transplant, T-cell counts and diversity were largely derived from T cells produced anew.

Unique molecular identifiers were used to barcode this TCRbeta library. One entry per CDR3 protein, called by TCRdb with MiXCR from the PCR reads. The sample yields about 440,000 distinct CDR3 sequences, approximately 42% seen once. The CDR3 loop spans 15 amino acids. The V end was cut by 4 bases, the J end by 4 bases, with 14 bases between. The germline V gene has CDR1 MDHEN and CDR2 SYDVKM. The source of this sequence is a girl under 10 years old with aplastic anemia, due to receive a stem cell transplant. Specimen: PBMCs, collected before TCRalphabeta/CD19-depleted stem cell transplant. The chain is built from TRBV28 and TRBJ1-3; D remains unclear. CDR3 in amino acids: CASSSPQGNGNTIYF. The DNA for the CDR3 is TGTGCCAGCAGTTCGCCCCAAGGGAACGGAAACACCATATATTTT. Using reference TRBV28 and TRBJ1-3 for the parts outside the CDR3, the full variable domain is DVKVTQSSRYLVKRTGEKVFLECVQDMDHENMFWYRQDPGLGLRLIYFSYDVKMKEKGDIPEGYSVSREKKERFSLILESASTNQTSMYLCASSSPQGNGNTIYFGEGSWLTVV.